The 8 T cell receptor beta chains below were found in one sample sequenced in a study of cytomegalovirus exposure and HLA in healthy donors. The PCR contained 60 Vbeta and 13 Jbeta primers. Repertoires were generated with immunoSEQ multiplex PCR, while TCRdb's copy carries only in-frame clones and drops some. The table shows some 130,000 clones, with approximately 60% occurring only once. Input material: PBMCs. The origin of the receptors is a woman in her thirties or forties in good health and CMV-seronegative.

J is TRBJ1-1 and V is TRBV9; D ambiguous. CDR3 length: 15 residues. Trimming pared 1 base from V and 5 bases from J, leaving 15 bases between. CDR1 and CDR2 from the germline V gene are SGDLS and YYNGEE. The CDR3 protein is CASSVSPGGSTEAFF. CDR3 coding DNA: TGTGCCAGCAGCGTATCGCCCGGAGGGTCGACTGAAGCTTTCTTT.

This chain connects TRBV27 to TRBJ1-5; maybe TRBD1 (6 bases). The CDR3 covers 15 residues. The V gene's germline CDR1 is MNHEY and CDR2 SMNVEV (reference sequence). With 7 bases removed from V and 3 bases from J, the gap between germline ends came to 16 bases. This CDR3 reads CASTPGWGLNQPQHF. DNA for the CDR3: TGTGCCAGCACCCCGGGCTGGGGGCTCAATCAGCCCCAGCATTTT.

CDR3 nucleotides: TGCGCCAGCAGCCGTGGGACAGACAACTATGGCTACACCTTC. Its protein is CASSRGTDNYGYTF. The chain joins TRBV4-1 to TRBJ1-2; TRBD1 aligns across 7 bases. Germline loops: CDR1 MGHRA, CDR2 YSYEKL. CDR3 length: 14 residues. The V segment lost 4 bases and the J segment 2 bases; nucleotides outside the gene matches: 4.

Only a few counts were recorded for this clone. CDR3: CASSLRESGLRAQDTQYF. The CDR3, as DNA: TGTGCCAGCAGTTTACGAGAATCAGGTTTGAGGGCTCAAGATACGCAGTATTTT. The J gene is TRBJ2-3, the V gene TRBV27; a weak D match, TRBD2 (5 bases). V was trimmed by 2 bases and J by 5 bases, leaving 23 bases between them. CDR1 is MNHEY and CDR2 is SMNVEV in the germline V gene (reference sequence). The CDR3 sequence is 18 residues long.

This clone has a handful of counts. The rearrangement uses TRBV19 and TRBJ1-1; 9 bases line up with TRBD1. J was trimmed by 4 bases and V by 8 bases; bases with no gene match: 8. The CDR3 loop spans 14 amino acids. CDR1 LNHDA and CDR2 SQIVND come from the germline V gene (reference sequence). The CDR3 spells CASWGTGKITEAFF. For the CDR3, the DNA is TGTGCCAGTTGGGGGACAGGGAAGATCACTGAAGCTTTCTTT.

DNA of the CDR3: TGCGCCAGCAGCATTACCGGGACAGGGGACACTGAAGCTTTCTTT. Translated, it gives CASSITGTGDTEAFF. The chain couples TRBV5-1 to TRBJ1-1; 10 nucleotides align to TRBD1. There are 15 residues in the CDR3. Germline CDR1 is SGHRS and CDR2 is YFSETQ. With V trimmed by 4 bases and J by 3 bases, 6 bases remained unmatched.

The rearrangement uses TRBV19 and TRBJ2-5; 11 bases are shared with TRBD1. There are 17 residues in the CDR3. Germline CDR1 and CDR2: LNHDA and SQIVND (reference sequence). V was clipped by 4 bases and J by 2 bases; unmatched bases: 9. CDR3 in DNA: TGTGCCAGTAGTAGGCGGACAGGGGGCTTACGGCAAGAGACCCAGTACTTC. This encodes CASSRRTGGLRQETQYF.

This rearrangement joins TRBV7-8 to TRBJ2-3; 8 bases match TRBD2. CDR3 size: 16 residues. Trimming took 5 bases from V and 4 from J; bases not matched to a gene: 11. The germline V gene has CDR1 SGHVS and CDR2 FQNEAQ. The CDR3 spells CASSPRRAGAADTQYF. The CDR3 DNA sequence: TGTGCCAGCAGCCCAAGGAGAGCGGGGGCGGCAGATACGCAGTATTTT.